This T cell receptor beta chain was found in a study of cytomegalovirus exposure and HLA in healthy donors. About the research overall: When fewer than 400 donors were genotyped, approximately 81% of them were found to fall in the Caucasian-associated ancestry cluster.

There are 17 residues in the CDR3. Germline CDR1 is SGHTA and CDR2 is FQGNSA. Both 60 Vbeta primers and 13 Jbeta primers went into the PCR. Repertoires were generated with immunoSEQ multiplex PCR, while TCRdb's copy carries only in-frame clones and drops some. The sample yields about 170,000 clones, approximately 73% seen once. The chain is built from TRBV7-2 and TRBJ2-5; 9 nucleotides agree with TRBD1. The J call may not be correct, given that the DNA end is closer to TRBJ2-7. Sequenced material: PBMCs. The origin of this receptor is a woman aged 18-35 years in good health and CMV-seropositive. The CDR3 nucleotides read TGTGCCAGCAGCTCCGGGACAGGGATGGTCGAGGCCTACGAGCAGTACTTC. Translating it yields CASSSGTGMVEAYEQYF.